These 10 T cell receptor beta chains were all obtained from the same sample, sequenced in a study of blood T cell repertoires in COVID-19. Generated by immunoSEQ multiplex PCR, the TCRdb table keeps only in-frame clones and is missing some. Of 220,000 or so clones detected, approximately 84% appear once; the ten largest clones hold over 2.5%. The sequencing input was peripheral blood. The receptors were sampled from a man aged 50 to 60 who had recovered from COVID-19.

This chain joins TRBV2 and TRBJ2-5; 8 bases line up with TRBD2. The trim removed 3 bases at V and 5 bases at J, leaving 8 bases unmatched. This CDR3 contains 15 residues. The germline V gene has CDR1 SNHLY and CDR2 FYNNEI. The CDR3 bases are TGTGCCAGCAGTGACAACGGGAGGGCCGGGGAGACCCAGTACTTC. Protein product: CASSDNGRAGETQYF.

The chain uses TRBV2 and TRBJ1-2; 10 nucleotides match TRBD1. The CDR3 is 14 amino acids. Germline V gene sequence: CDR1 SNHLY, CDR2 FYNNEI. V dropped 6 bases and J dropped 3; count of bases not matched to a gene: 4. This chain's CDR3 is CASRGQGLHYGYTF. The DNA of the CDR3 is TGTGCCAGCAGGGGACAGGGGCTACACTATGGCTACACCTTC. Full variable domain (remainder filled in from reference TRBV2 and TRBJ1-2): EPEVTQTPSHQVTQMGQEVILRCVPISNHLYFYWYRQILGQKVEFLVSFYNNEISEKSEIFDDQFSVERPDGSNFTLKIRSTKLEDSAMYFCASRGQGLHYGYTFGSGTRLTVV.

The V and J genes are TRBV6-6 and TRBJ1-2; D might be TRBD1 (6 bases). Germline loops: CDR1 MNHNY, CDR2 SVGAGI (reference sequence). The CDR3 covers 14 residues. Between the trimmed V and J ends, which lost 2 bases and 8 bases, there was a span of 15 bases. CDR3 nucleotide sequence: TGTGCCAGCAGTTACGGCAGGGGCTCGGAAGGCTACACCTTC. Translating gives CASSYGRGSEGYTF.

The chain couples TRBV20-1 to TRBJ2-5; 8 bases map to TRBD1. The ends lost 3 bases at V and 1 base at J; junction bases unmatched: 7. Germline-derived CDR1 and CDR2 are DFQATT and SNEGSKA (reference sequence). CDR3 length equals 15 residues. Here the CDR3 DNA reads TGCAGTGCTAGTTTGGCAGGGGGCCTCCAAGAGACCCAGTACTTC. The encoded protein is CSASLAGGLQETQYF.

A note on this clone: A read error may produce the germline difference seen at one junction end. This sequence joins TRBV7-2 and TRBJ2-3; 7 nucleotides match TRBD2. This CDR3 has 14 residues. Germline V lookup: CDR1 SGHTA, CDR2 FQGNSA. The CDR3 here is CASSPSTSRDTQYF. The CDR3 DNA sequence: TGTGCCAGCAGCCCATCGACTAGCAGAGATACGCAGTATTTT.

In its sample, this clone was seen a few times. The germline gene is not matched at one end of the junction; a read error may be the cause. The V and J genes are TRBV6-6 and TRBJ2-1; 8 nucleotides align to TRBD1. This CDR3 is 17 amino acids long. Germline V gives CDR1 MNHNY, CDR2 SVGAGI (reference sequence). This chain's CDR3 is CASSRVRGLSDYDEQFF. The CDR3 DNA follows: TGTGCCAGCAGCCGAGTCAGGGGGCTCAGTGACTACGATGAGCAGTTCTTC.

V is TRBV5-4 and J is TRBJ1-6; 8 bases align to TRBD1. CDR3 length equals 16 residues. The V segment lost 4 bases and the J segment 6 bases; nucleotides outside the gene matches: 9. Per germline, CDR1 SGHNT and CDR2 YYREEE (reference sequence). DNA for the CDR3: TGTGCCAGCAGCCTGGCAGGGACAGGAGTTAATTCACCCCTCCACTTT. Amino acid sequence: CASSLAGTGVNSPLHF.

This CDR3 reads CASTRLVLQFVSYNEQFF. The CDR3 region has the DNA TGTGCCAGCACTCGCCTTGTGCTGCAGTTTGTCTCCTACAATGAGCAGTTCTTC. The chain recombines TRBV6-4 with TRBJ2-1; D gene ambiguous. V dropped 7 bases and J dropped 0 bases, with 22 bases sitting between them. The CDR3 spans 18 residues. CDR1 is MRHNA and CDR2 is SNTAGT in the germline V gene.

V usage is TRBV19 and J usage is TRBJ1-5, with TRBD1 as a possible D gene (5 bases). The CDR3 length is 16 residues. Germline V gene sequence: CDR1 LNHDA, CDR2 SQIVND (reference sequence). Between the trimmed V and J ends, which lost 2 bases and 3 bases, there was a span of 14 bases. This CDR3 is CASSISQRQYNQPQHF. The CDR3 nucleotides are TGTGCCAGTAGTATATCACAAAGACAGTACAATCAGCCCCAGCATTTT.

The chain employs TRBV12-3 or TRBV12-4 and TRBJ1-3; D is ambiguous. Trimming cost V 6 bases and J 12 bases, with 12 bases left between them. The CDR3 is 11 residues long. The CDR3 region is CASREDWSIYF. CDR3 nucleotides: TGTGCCAGCAGGGAGGACTGGAGCATATATTTT.